The clone carrying this T cell receptor beta chain was observed once. The entry originates in a study of OX40 agonist ivuxolimab in advanced cancers. Repertoires were generated with immunoSEQ multiplex PCR, while TCRdb's copy carries only in-frame clones and drops some. The sample lists about 62,000 clones, about four fifths seen once, with roughly a tenth in the top ten. The CDR3 covers 15 residues. Germline CDR1 reads KGHSH; CDR2 reads LQKENI. The V gene lost 2 bases and the J gene lost 0 bases, with 10 bases spanning the gap. The chain is built from TRBV18 and TRBJ1-1, with no clear D. This material consisted of CD4+ or CD8+ T cells sorted from blood, taken in a trial of the OX40 agonist ivuxolimab. The receptor was isolated from an adult with an advanced solid tumor such as melanoma, head and neck, liver or kidney cancer. In nucleotides, the CDR3 is TGTGCCAGCTCACCAAGGTCCGGGGTGAACACTGAAGCTTTCTTT. Protein product: CASSPRSGVNTEAFF.